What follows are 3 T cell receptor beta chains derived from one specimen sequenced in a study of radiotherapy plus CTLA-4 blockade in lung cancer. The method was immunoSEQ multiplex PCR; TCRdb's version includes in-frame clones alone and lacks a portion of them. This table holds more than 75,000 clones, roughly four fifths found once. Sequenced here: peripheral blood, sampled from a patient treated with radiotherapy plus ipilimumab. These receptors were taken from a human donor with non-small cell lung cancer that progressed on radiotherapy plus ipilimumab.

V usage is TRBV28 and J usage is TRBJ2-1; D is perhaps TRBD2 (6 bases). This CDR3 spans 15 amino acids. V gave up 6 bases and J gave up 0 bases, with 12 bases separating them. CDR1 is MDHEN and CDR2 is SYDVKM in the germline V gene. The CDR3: CASRGLASSYNEQFF. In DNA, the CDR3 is TGTGCCAGCAGGGGACTCGCGAGCTCCTACAATGAGCAGTTCTTC.

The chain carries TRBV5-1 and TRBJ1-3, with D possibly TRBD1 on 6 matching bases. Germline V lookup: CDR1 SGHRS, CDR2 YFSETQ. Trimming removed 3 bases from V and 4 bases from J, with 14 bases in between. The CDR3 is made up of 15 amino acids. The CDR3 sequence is CASSWAQGTGNTIYF. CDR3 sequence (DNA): TGCGCCAGCAGCTGGGCACAGGGAACCGGAAACACCATATATTTT.

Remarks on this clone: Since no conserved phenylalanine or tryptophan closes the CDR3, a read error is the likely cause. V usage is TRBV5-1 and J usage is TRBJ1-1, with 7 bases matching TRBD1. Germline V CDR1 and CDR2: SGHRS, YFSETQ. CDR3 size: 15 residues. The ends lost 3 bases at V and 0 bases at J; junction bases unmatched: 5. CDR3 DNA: TGCGCCAGCAGCTCGGGACAGCCCTTGAACACTGAAGCTTTCCTT. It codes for CASSSGQPLNTEAFL.